These 24 T cell receptor beta chains were all obtained from the same sample, sequenced in a study of T cells in Graves' hyperthyroidism and ophthalmopathy. It was RNA transcripts that yielded the amplified TCR beta CDR3 regions. First-round RT-PCR with HTBI primers amplified the TCR CDR3 region. MiXCR, applied by TCRdb to the multiplex PCR reads, yields one record per CDR3 protein. The sample includes 550,000 to 850,000 distinct CDR3 sequences, approximately 19% seen only once; the top ten take 15% to 20%. Sequenced: blood. The receptors were gathered from a woman between 50 and 59 years old with Graves' hyperthyroidism that later progressed to Graves' ophthalmopathy.

The rearrangement joins TRBV6-1 to TRBJ1-1, with D tentatively TRBD1 (5 bases). This CDR3 is built from 14 residues. Germline loops: CDR1 MNHNS, CDR2 SASEGT. The V and J ends lost 8 bases and 7 bases respectively, with 20 bases between them. The DNA of the CDR3 is TGTGCCAGCGCACCCGGGACTGGGCTTGGTGAAGCTTTCTTT. Translating gives CASAPGTGLGEAFF.

The chain joins TRBV30 to TRBJ1-3; 7 bases match TRBD1. The germline V gene has CDR1 GTSNPN and CDR2 SVGIG (reference sequence). CDR3 length: 14 amino acids. With V trimmed by 0 bases and J by 4 bases, 3 bases remained unmatched. The CDR3 is CAWSVQGGGNTIYF. Written as DNA, the CDR3 is TGTGCCTGGAGTGTACAAGGGGGCGGAAACACCATATATTTT.

There are many counts of this clonotype. The chain links TRBV18 to TRBJ1-1; D perhaps matches TRBD1 (6 bases). The CDR3 extends over 13 amino acids. Germline V gene sequence: CDR1 KGHSH, CDR2 LQKENI. Trimming took 7 bases from V and 2 from J, leaving 11 bases between them. CDR3 DNA sequence: TGTGCCAGCTTTAGGACAGCCAACACTGAAGCTTTCTTT. Translated: CASFRTANTEAFF.

As for this clonotype: Given a much more abundant clone one base away, this may be a read error. The V call is TRBV10-3, the J call TRBJ2-1, with 14 bases fitting TRBD2. CDR1 and CDR2 from the germline V gene are ENHRY and SYGVKD. V lost 6 bases, J lost 7 bases, and 5 bases stayed unmatched. CDR3 size: 15 residues. The CDR3 DNA sequence: TGTGCCATCAGGGGGACTAGCGGGGGAGGAAATGAGCAGTTCTTC. Translated: CAIRGTSGGGNEQFF.

The table lists this clonotype with a few counts. This chain links TRBV12-3 or TRBV12-4 with TRBJ2-7, with 15 bases lining up with TRBD2. V trimming: 6 bases; J trimming: 2 bases; junction bases outside the gene matches: 5. CDR3 length equals 16 residues. CDR3 region: CASRGLAGGSAYEQYF. CDR3 nucleotide sequence: TGTGCCAGCAGGGGACTAGCGGGGGGCTCCGCCTACGAGCAGTACTTC.

This clonotype was found many times. The chain joins TRBV5-8 to TRBJ1-6, with D unresolved. This CDR3 comprises 14 residues. Trimming removed 4 bases at V and 7 bases at J, with 12 bases between. The germline gives CDR1 SGHTS, CDR2 YDEGEE. This chain's CDR3 is CASSPGLGNSPLHF. The CDR3 DNA reads TGTGCCAGCAGCCCTGGGTTGGGAAATTCACCCCTCCACTTT.

Remarks on this clonotype: A much larger clonotype is one base distant, so this may be a read error. V is TRBV10-2 and J is TRBJ2-7, with 10 bases fitting TRBD2. Looked up from germline, CDR1 is WSHSY and CDR2 is SAAADI. The length of the CDR3 is 15 residues. Here the CDR3 DNA reads TGCACCAGCAGTGCAATAGCGGGGGGCGCCTACGAGCAGTACTTC. Its protein is CTSSAIAGGAYEQYF.

This clonotype occurred many times. The chain is built from TRBV11-3 and TRBJ2-1; maybe TRBD1 (6 bases). V was shortened by 3 bases and J by 6 bases, with 12 bases between the two germline ends. CDR1 and CDR2 from the germline V gene are SGHNT and YENEEA. This CDR3 comprises 14 residues. For the CDR3, the DNA is TGTGCCAGCAGCTTGGACAGAGGCCTCAATGAGCAGTTCTTC. Residues: CASSLDRGLNEQFF.

This clonotype was seen more than once but under ten times. The J gene is TRBJ2-1, the V gene TRBV7-9, with 10 bases fitting TRBD2. This CDR3 contains 16 residues. The J segment lost 6 bases and the V segment lost 4 bases, leaving 9 bases of the junction unmatched. Germline loops: CDR1 SEHNR, CDR2 FQNEAQ (reference sequence). The CDR3 bases are TGTGCCAGCAGCTCCTCAGGAGAGCGGGGGGGCAATGAGCAGTTCTTC. Its translation is CASSSSGERGGNEQFF.

This clonotype was recorded at least ten times. The chain joins TRBV7-8 to TRBJ1-1; 9 bases fit TRBD1. V lost 0 bases to trimming and J lost 6 bases; unmatched junction nucleotides: 2. Looked up from germline, CDR1 is SGHVS and CDR2 is FQNEAQ. CDR3 length: 14 residues. The CDR3 nucleotides read TGTGCCAGCAGCTTAGCGACAGGGGGAGCTGAAGCTTTCTTT. This gives the protein CASSLATGGAEAFF.

This clonotype was observed many times. The genes are TRBV27 and TRBJ1-2, with D uncertain. This CDR3 is built from 14 residues. The V gene lost 2 bases and the J gene lost 4 bases, with 11 bases spanning the gap. Germline CDR1 MNHEY, CDR2 SMNVEV (reference sequence). CDR3 protein: CASSLRGKGYGYTF. DNA of the CDR3: TGTGCCAGCAGTTTACGAGGGAAGGGCTATGGCTACACCTTC.

Ten or more counts support this clonotype. This chain connects TRBV20-1 to TRBJ2-1, with 9 bases lining up with TRBD2. The CDR3 is made up of 13 amino acids. From germline, CDR1 is DFQATT and CDR2 SNEGSKA (reference sequence). CDR3 nucleotide sequence: TGCAGCCCGGGCGGGGGGGATTACAATGAGCAGTTCTTC. Encoded protein: CSPGGGDYNEQFF.

The CDR3 loop is CASSLTAGANVLTF. The CDR3 bases are TGCGCCAGCAGCTTGACGGCTGGGGCCAACGTCCTGACTTTC. V usage is TRBV5-1 and J usage is TRBJ2-6; D gene uncertain. There are 14 residues in the CDR3. Germline V gene lookup returns CDR1 SGHRS and CDR2 YFSETQ. Trimming took off 1 base at V and 2 bases at J, with 4 bases between the two ends.

This clonotype was recorded a few times. V usage is TRBV4-2 and J usage is TRBJ2-7, with a possible D match to TRBD1 (6 bases). CDR1 and CDR2 (germline): LGHNA, YNFKEQ. V lost 2 bases, J lost 6 bases, and 11 bases lay in between. The CDR3 length is 13 residues. CDR3 coding DNA: TGTGCCAGCAGCCAAAAGGGGGATGGCGAGCAGTACTTC. This gives the protein CASSQKGDGEQYF.

Many counts were recorded for this clonotype. The chain is built from TRBV2 and TRBJ2-3; D gene ambiguous. The CDR3 covers 11 residues. Germline V gene sequence: CDR1 SNHLY, CDR2 FYNNEI. Trimming cost V 7 bases and J 6 bases, with 8 bases left between them. The CDR3 loop reads CASNRVDTQYF. In DNA form, the CDR3 reads TGTGCCAGCAACCGGGTTGATACGCAGTATTTT.

This clonotype was found many times. This sequence joins TRBV7-9 and TRBJ2-5; D is perhaps TRBD1 or TRBD2 (5 bases each). Between the trimmed V and J ends, which lost 3 bases and 2 bases, there was a span of 10 bases. This CDR3 contains 14 residues. Germline CDR1 reads SEHNR; CDR2 reads FQNEAQ (reference sequence). The CDR3 nucleotides are TGTGCCAGCAGCTTGTCTGAGGGGCAAGAGACCCAGTACTTC. It specifies CASSLSEGQETQYF.

In this sample, this clonotype turned up a few times. The CDR3 bases are TGTGCCAGCAGCCCCGGGACAGGAATTAACTATGGCTACACCTTC. Amino acids: CASSPGTGINYGYTF. The V call is TRBV12-3 or TRBV12-4, the J call TRBJ1-2; TRBD1 matches at 8 bases. V was clipped by 6 bases and J by 1 base; unmatched bases: 7. CDR3 size: 15 residues.

This clonotype was counted only a few times. The chain carries TRBV6-1 and TRBJ1-6, with D maybe TRBD1 (5 bases). Germline CDR1 MNHNS, CDR2 SASEGT. V dropped 4 bases and J dropped 4 bases, with 14 bases sitting between them. The CDR3 is 16 residues long. CDR3 DNA: TGTGCCAGCAGTGCCGAGGCGTCAGGGTATAATTCACCCCTCCACTTT. Translation: CASSAEASGYNSPLHF.

The chain links TRBV10-3 to TRBJ2-1; a weak D match, TRBD1 (7 bases). V shed 2 bases and J shed 5 bases, with 13 bases lying between them. Looked up from germline, CDR1 is ENHRY and CDR2 is SYGVKD. The CDR3 extends over 15 amino acids. The CDR3 protein is CAISERRGTDNEQFF. DNA for the CDR3: TGTGCCATCAGTGAGAGGAGGGGGACAGACAATGAGCAGTTCTTC.

This chain links TRBV5-1 with TRBJ2-3, with TRBD2 matching over 12 bases. CDR1 is SGHRS and CDR2 is YFSETQ in the germline V gene. CDR3 length: 18 amino acids. With 1 base clipped from V and 4 bases from J, the junction kept 10 bases outside the gene matches. CDR3 residues: CASSLFASGGAAADTQYF. The CDR3 DNA is TGCGCCAGCAGCTTGTTCGCTAGCGGGGGGGCTGCGGCAGATACGCAGTATTTT.

This clonotype has at least ten counts. V and J are TRBV30 and TRBJ2-7; tentatively, D is TRBD2 (5 bases). This CDR3 spans 11 amino acids. V lost 3 bases and J lost 7, with 10 bases in between. Germline CDR1 reads GTSNPN; CDR2 reads SVGIG (reference sequence). The CDR3: CAWSAGVEQYF. For the CDR3, the DNA is TGTGCCTGGAGCGCCGGGGTGGAGCAGTACTTC.

This clonotype was seen at least ten times. The chain employs TRBV12-3 or TRBV12-4 and TRBJ1-2, with 7 bases that match TRBD1. The length of the CDR3 is 14 residues. Trimming took 2 bases from V and 4 from J; bases not matched to a gene: 4. Here the CDR3 reads CASSLQGVGYGYTF. The CDR3 region has the DNA TGTGCCAGCAGTTTACAGGGGGTTGGCTATGGCTACACCTTC.

The gene calls are TRBV27 and TRBJ1-5, with D hard to call. The germline gives CDR1 MNHEY, CDR2 SMNVEV (reference sequence). V lost 5 bases, J lost 1 base, and 9 bases lay in between. The CDR3 spans 14 residues. The CDR3 loop reads CASSLRLSNQPQHF. CDR3 DNA sequence: TGTGCCAGCAGTCTGAGACTGAGCAATCAGCCCCAGCATTTT.

The chain carries TRBV10-3 and TRBJ2-7; possibly TRBD1 for D (6 bases). Between the trimmed V and J ends, which lost 4 bases and 3 bases, there was a span of 13 bases. Germline V gives CDR1 ENHRY, CDR2 SYGVKD. The CDR3 has 14 residues. The CDR3 spells CAISGPGQNYEQYF. In nucleotides, the CDR3 is TGTGCCATCAGTGGCCCGGGACAAAACTACGAGCAGTACTTC.